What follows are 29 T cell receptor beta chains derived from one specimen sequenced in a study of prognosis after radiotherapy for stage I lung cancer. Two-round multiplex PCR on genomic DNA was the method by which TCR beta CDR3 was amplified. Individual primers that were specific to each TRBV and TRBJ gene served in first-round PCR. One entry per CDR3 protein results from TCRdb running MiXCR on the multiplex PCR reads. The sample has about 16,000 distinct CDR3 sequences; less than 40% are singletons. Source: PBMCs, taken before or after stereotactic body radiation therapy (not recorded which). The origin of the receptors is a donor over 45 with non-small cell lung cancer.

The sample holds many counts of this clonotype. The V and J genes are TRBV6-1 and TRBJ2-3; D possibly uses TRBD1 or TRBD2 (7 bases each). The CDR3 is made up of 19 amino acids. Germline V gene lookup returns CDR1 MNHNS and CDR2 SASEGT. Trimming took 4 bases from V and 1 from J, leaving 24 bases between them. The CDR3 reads CASSVLMGGAGGGTDTQYF. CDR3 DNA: TGTGCCAGCAGTGTTCTAATGGGGGGGGCAGGGGGGGGCACAGATACGCAGTATTTT.

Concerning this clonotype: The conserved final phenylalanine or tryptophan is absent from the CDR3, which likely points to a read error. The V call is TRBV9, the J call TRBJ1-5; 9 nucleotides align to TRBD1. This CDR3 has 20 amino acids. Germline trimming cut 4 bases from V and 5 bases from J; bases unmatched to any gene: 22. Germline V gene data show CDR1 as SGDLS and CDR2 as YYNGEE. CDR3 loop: CASSPNRPGQGRLGDQPQHS. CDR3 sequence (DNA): TGTGCCAGCAGCCCCAACAGACCGGGACAGGGAAGATTAGGAGATCAGCCCCAGCATTCT.

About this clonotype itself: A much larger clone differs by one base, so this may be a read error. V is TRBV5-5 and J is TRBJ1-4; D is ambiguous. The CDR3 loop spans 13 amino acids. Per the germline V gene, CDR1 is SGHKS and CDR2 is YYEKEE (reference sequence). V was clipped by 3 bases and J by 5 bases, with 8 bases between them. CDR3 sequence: CASSSGVNEKLFF. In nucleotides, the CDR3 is TGTGCCAGCAGCTCGGGAGTCAATGAAAAACTGTTTTTT.

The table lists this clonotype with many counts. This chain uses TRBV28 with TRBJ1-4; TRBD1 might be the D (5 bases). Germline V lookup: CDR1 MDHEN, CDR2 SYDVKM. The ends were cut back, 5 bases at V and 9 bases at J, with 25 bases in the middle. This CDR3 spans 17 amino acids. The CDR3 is CASSRHWYSRELKKLFF. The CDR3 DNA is TGTGCCAGCAGTCGCCACTGGTACAGCAGGGAGTTGAAAAAACTGTTTTTT.

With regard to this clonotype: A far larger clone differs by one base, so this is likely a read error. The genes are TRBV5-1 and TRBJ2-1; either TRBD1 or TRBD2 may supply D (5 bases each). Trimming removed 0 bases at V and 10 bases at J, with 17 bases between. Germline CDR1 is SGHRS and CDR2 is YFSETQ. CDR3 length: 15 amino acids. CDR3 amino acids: CASSLAPGSSYEQFF. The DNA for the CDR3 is TGCGCCAGCAGCTTGGCCCCAGGGAGCTCCTACGAGCAGTTCTTC.

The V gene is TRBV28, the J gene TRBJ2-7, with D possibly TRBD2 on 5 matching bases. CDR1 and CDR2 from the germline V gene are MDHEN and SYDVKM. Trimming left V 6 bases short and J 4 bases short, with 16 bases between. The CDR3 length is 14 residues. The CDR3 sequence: CASSIVTTIYEQYF. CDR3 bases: TGTGCCAGCAGCATCGTGACTACTATTTACGAGCAGTACTTC.

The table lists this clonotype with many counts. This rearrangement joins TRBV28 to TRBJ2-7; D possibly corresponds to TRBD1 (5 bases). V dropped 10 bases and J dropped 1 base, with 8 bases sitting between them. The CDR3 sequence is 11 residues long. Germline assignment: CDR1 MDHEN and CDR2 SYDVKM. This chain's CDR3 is CATRESYEQYF. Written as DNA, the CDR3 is TGTGCCACCAGGGAATCCTACGAGCAGTACTTC.

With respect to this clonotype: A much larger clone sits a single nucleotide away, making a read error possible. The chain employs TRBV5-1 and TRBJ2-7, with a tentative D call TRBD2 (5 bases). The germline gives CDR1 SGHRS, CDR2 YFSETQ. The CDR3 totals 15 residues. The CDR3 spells CASSLEDSGYGEQNF. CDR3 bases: TGCGCCAGCAGCTTGGAGGATTCGGGATACGGCGAGCAGAACTTC. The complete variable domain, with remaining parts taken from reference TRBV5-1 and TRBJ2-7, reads KAGVTQTPRYLIKTRGQQVTLSCSPISGHRSVSWYQQTPGQGLQFLFEYFSETQRNKGNFPGRFSGRQFSNSRSEMNVSTLELGDSALYLCASSLEDSGYGEQNFGPGTRLTVT.

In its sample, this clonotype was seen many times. CDR3 nucleotide sequence: TGTGCCAGCAGCTCCCCCCCAGGGGCGATCTCCTACGAGCAGTACTTC. Residues: CASSSPPGAISYEQYF. The V and J genes are TRBV7-9 and TRBJ2-7; D possibly corresponds to TRBD1 (6 bases). The germline V gene encodes CDR1 SEHNR and CDR2 FQNEAQ (reference sequence). The CDR3 covers 16 residues. The ends were cut back, 4 bases at V and 0 bases at J, with 16 bases in the middle.

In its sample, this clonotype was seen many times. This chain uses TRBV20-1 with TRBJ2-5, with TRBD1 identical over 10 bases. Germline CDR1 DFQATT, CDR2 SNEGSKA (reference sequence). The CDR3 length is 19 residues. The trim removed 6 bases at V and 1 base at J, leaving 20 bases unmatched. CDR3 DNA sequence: TGCAGTGCAAAGGGTGGACAGGGGGAACGTTACCAAGTCCAAGAGACCCAGTACTTC. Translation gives CSAKGGQGERYQVQETQYF.

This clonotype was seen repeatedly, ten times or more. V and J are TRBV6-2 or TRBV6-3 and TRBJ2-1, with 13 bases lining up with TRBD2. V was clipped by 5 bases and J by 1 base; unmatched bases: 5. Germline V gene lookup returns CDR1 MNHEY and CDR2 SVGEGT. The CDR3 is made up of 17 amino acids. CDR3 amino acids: CASSRLAGGYSYNEQFF. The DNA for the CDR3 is TGTGCCAGCAGTCGACTAGCGGGAGGATATTCCTACAATGAGCAGTTCTTC.

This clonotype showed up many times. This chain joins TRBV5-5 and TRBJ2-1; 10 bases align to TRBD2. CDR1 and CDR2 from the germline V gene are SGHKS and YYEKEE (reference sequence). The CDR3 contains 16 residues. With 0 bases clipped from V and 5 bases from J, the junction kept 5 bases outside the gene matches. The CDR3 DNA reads TGTGCCAGCAGCTTGGCGGGACTAGCGTTTAACAATGAGCAGTTCTTC. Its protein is CASSLAGLAFNNEQFF.

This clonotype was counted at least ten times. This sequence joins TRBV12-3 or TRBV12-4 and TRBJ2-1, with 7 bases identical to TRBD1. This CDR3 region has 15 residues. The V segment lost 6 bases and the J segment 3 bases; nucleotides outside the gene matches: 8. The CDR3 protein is CASSTSGTDYNEQFF. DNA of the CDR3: TGTGCCAGCAGCACATCCGGGACAGACTACAATGAGCAGTTCTTC.

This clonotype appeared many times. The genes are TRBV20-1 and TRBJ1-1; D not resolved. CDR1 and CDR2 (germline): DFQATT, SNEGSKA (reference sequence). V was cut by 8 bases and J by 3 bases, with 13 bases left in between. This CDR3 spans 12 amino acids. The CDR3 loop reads CSTFLQDTEAFF. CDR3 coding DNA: TGCAGTACATTCCTCCAGGACACTGAAGCTTTCTTT.

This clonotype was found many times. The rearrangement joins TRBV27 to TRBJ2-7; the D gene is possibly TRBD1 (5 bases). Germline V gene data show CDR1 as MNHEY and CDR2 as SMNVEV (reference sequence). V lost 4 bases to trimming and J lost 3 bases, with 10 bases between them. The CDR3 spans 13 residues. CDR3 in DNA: TGTGCCAGCAGTTCCGGACACCTCTACGAGCAGTACTTC. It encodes CASSSGHLYEQYF.

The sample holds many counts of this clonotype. CDR3 sequence reads: CASSQDQGEQYF. CDR3 DNA sequence: TGTGCCAGCAGCCAAGACCAGGGCGAGCAGTACTTC. This chain links TRBV3-1 with TRBJ2-7, with D possibly TRBD1 on 5 matching bases. Germline V lookup: CDR1 LGHDT, CDR2 YNNKEL (reference sequence). The CDR3 totals 12 residues. V lost 0 bases to trimming and J lost 6 bases, with 6 bases between them.

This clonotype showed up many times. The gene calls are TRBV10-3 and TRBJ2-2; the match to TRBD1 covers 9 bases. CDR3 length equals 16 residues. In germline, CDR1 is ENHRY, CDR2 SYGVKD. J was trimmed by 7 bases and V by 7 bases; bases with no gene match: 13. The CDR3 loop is CAITATGGAGFGELFF. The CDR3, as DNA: TGTGCCATCACCGCGACAGGGGGAGCGGGATTCGGGGAGCTGTTTTTT.

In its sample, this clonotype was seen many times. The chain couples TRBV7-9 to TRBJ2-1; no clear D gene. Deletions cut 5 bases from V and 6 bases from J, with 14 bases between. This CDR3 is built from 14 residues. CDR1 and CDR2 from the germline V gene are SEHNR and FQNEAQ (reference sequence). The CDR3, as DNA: TGTGCCAGCAGCACGCAGGTTGGAAGCAATGAGCAGTTCTTC. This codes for CASSTQVGSNEQFF.

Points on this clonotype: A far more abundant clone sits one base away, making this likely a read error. This CDR3 is CASGYRDEQFF. CDR3 nucleotide sequence: TGTGCCAGCGGTTACCGGGATGAGCAGTTCTTC. J is TRBJ2-1 and V is TRBV6-4; D gene ambiguous. Per germline, CDR1 MRHNA and CDR2 SNTAGT. The CDR3 runs 11 residues. Trimming left V 8 bases short and J 8 bases short, with 10 bases between.

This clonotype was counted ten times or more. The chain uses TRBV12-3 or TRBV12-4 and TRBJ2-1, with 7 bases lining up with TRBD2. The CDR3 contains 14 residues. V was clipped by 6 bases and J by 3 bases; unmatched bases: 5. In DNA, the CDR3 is TGTGCCAGCAGGAGGGGAGGGGTCTACAATGAGCAGTTCTTC. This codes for CASRRGGVYNEQFF.

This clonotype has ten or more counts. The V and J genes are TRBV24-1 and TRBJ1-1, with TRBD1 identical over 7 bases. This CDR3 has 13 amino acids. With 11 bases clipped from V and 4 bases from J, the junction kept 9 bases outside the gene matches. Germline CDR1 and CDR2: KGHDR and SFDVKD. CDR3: CASRDRVGTEAFF. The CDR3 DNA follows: TGTGCCAGCCGAGACAGGGTTGGCACTGAAGCTTTCTTT.

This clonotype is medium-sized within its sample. In DNA form, the CDR3 reads TGTGCCAGCAGAACAACAGGGTTCCATTCACCCCTCCACTTT. Translated: CASRTTGFHSPLHF. The chain links TRBV6-2 or TRBV6-3 to TRBJ1-6, with a tentative D call TRBD1 (6 bases). Per germline, CDR1 MNHEY and CDR2 SVGEGT. Trimming removed 6 bases from V and 8 bases from J, with 14 bases in between. The CDR3 covers 14 residues.

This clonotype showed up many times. The CDR3 sequence is CASSLTGGFSYEQYF. CDR3 bases: TGTGCCAGCAGCCTCACGGGGGGGTTTTCCTACGAGCAGTACTTC. The V and J genes are TRBV7-2 and TRBJ2-7, with 8 bases fitting TRBD2. CDR1 is SGHTA, CDR2 FQGNSA, per germline. The CDR3 extends over 15 amino acids. V trimming: 5 bases; J trimming: 1 base; junction bases outside the gene matches: 7.

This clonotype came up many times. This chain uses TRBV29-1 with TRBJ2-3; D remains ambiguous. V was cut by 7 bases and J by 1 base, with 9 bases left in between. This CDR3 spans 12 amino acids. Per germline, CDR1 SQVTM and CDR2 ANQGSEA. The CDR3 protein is CSGKVGTDTQYF. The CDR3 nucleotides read TGCAGCGGTAAAGTTGGCACAGATACGCAGTATTTT.

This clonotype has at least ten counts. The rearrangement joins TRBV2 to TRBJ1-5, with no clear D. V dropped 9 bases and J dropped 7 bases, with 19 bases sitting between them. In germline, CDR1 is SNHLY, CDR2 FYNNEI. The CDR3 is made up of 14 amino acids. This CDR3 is CASKGWGQRQPQHF. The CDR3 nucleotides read TGTGCCAGTAAGGGTTGGGGTCAAAGGCAGCCCCAGCATTTT.

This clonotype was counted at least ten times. The CDR3 DNA reads as TGTGCCAGTAGTGGGGAAGCCAGGATGGATTTCTATGGCTACACCTTC. Translated, it gives CASSGEARMDFYGYTF. The genes are TRBV19 and TRBJ1-2; D not resolved. Per the germline V gene, CDR1 is LNHDA and CDR2 is SQIVND (reference sequence). V was pared by 5 bases and J by 4 bases, with 20 bases between. The CDR3 spans 16 residues.

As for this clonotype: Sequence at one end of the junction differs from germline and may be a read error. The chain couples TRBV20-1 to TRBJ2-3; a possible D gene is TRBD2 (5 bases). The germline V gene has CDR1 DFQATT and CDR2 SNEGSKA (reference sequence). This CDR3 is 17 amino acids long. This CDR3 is CSARTPGNSSRTDTQYF. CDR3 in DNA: TGCAGCGCTAGAACGCCCGGGAATAGCAGTCGCACAGATACGCAGTATTTT.

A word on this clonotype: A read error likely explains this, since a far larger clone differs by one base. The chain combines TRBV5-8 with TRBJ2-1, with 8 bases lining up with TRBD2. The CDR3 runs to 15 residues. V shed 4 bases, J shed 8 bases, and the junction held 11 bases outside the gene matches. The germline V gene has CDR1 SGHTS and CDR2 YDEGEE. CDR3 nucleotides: TGTGCCAGCAGCACAACGGGACTAGGGGCCGATGAGCAGTTCTTC. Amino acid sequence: CASSTTGLGADEQFF.

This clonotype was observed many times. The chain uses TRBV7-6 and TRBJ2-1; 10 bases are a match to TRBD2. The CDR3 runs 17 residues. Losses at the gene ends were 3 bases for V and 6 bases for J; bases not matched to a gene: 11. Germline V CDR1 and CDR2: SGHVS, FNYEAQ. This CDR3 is CASSLSPLAGVINEQFF. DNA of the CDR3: TGTGCCAGCAGCTTGTCACCTCTAGCGGGAGTTATCAATGAGCAGTTCTTC.